Listed below are T cell receptor beta chains from one sample, sequenced in a study of blood T cell repertoires in COVID-19. The repertoire was sequenced with immunoSEQ multiplex PCR; TCRdb's copy has only in-frame clones and lacks some. The repertoire holds roughly 150,000 clones, with 65% to 85% as singletons. Sequenced sample: peripheral blood. The receptors shown here come from a human donor in a cohort sampled during active COVID-19. Both conserved end residues are part of each CDR3. A D gene is named only where the DNA matches it firmly.

d_call,j_call,v_call,cdr3_aa,cdr3_nt
TRBD2,TRBJ2-3,TRBV27,CASSKRGGTDTQYF,TGTGCCAGCAGTAAGCGGGGGGGCACAGATACGCAGTATTTT
-,TRBJ2-5,TRBV6-2/TRBV6-3,CASSHNLEAWTQYF,TGTGCCAGCAGTCACAACCTTGAGGCCTGGACCCAGTACTTC
TRBD1,TRBJ2-1,TRBV11-3,CASSLGDRGNEQFF,TGTGCCAGCAGCTTAGGGGACAGGGGGAATGAGCAGTTCTTC
-,TRBJ1-5,TRBV7-2,CASSSSGNQPQHF,TGTGCCAGCAGCTCCTCAGGGAATCAGCCCCAGCATTTT
-,TRBJ2-3,TRBV5-1,CASSLGTVYDTQYF,TGCGCCAGCAGCTTGGGGACAGTTTACGATACGCAGTATTTT
-,TRBJ2-2,TRBV7-3,CASSRDPRRSNTGELFF,TGTGCCAGCAGCCGGGATCCTCGGCGGTCGAACACCGGGGAGCTGTTTTTT
-,TRBJ1-3,TRBV6-5,CASDGVNSGNTIYF,TGTGCCAGCGACGGGGTAAACTCTGGAAACACCATATATTTT
-,TRBJ1-2,TRBV12-3/TRBV12-4,CASRPQGYYGYTF,TGTGCCAGCAGGCCACAGGGTTACTATGGCTACACCTTC
-,TRBJ2-1,TRBV7-9,CASSSPRLGGSYNEQFF,TGTGCCAGCAGCTCCCCTCGCTTGGGGGGCTCCTACAATGAGCAGTTCTTC
-,TRBJ2-7,TRBV19,CASSGPSVRGALYEQYF,TGTGCCAGTAGTGGGCCTTCTGTCCGGGGGGCTCTTTACGAGCAGTACTTC
-,TRBJ2-6,TRBV2,CASAGRGDSGANVLTF,TGTGCCAGTGCGGGCAGGGGGGACTCTGGGGCCAACGTCCTGACTTTC